The subject of this entry is one T cell receptor (beta chain). Its antigen is currently unknown. From germline, CDR1 is LGHNA and CDR2 YSLEER. The J segment lost 10 bases and the V segment lost 0 bases, leaving 10 bases of the junction unmatched. The CDR3 runs 16 residues. The sample comes from a study of T cell responses to AZD1222 COVID-19 vaccine. Regarding the study as a whole: It was only after the peak T cell response that any repertoires were sampled. Among the donors, most were white British and more were female, and clonal diversity was possibly underestimated. Nearly half of spike-specific TCRs reportedly go after variant regions that carry no mutations. Spike was spanned by vaccine-associated CD4 TCRs, which were dominant at 160-218 and 743-854.

TCRdb keeps only in-frame clones here, not all; method: immunoSEQ multiplex PCR. Of 150,000 or so clones in the sample, roughly nine tenths were seen once. The chain recombines TRBV4-3 with TRBJ2-5; 11 bases agree with TRBD2. The sequence was obtained from an adult in good health. Here the sequenced sample was peripheral blood, taken on day 0 of AZD1222 vaccination. The CDR3 coding sequence is TGCGCCAGCAGCCAAGATAGGGCTAGCGGGGGGCCCATCCAGTACTTC. Protein: CASSQDRASGGPIQYF.